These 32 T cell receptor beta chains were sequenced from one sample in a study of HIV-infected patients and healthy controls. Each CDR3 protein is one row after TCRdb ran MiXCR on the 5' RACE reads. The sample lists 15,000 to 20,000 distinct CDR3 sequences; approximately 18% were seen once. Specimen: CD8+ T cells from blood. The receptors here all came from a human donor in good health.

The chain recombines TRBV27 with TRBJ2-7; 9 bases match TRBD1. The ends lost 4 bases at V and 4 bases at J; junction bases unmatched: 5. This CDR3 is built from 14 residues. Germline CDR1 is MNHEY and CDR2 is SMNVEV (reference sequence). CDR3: CASSSDRGKYEQYF. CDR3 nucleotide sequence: TGTGCCAGCAGTTCAGACAGGGGGAAGTACGAGCAGTACTTC.

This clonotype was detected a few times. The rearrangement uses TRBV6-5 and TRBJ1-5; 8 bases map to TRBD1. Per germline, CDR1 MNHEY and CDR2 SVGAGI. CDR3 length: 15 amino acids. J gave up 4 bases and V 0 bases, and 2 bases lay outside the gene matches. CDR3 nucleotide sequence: TGTGCCAGCAGTTACTCTGACAGGGGTAATCAGCCCCAGCATTTT. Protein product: CASSYSDRGNQPQHF.

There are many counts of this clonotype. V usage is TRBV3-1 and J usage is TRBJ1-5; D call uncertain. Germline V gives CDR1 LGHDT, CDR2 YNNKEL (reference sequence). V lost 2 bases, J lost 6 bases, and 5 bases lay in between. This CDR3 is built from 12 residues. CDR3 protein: CASSQQGQPQHF. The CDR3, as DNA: TGTGCCAGCAGCCAACAAGGTCAGCCCCAGCATTTT.

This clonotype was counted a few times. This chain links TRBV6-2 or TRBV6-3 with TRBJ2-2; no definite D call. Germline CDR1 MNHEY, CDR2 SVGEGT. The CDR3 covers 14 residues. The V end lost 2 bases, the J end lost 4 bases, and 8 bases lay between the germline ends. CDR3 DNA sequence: TGTGCCAGCAGTTACGGGGAAACCACCGGGGAGCTGTTTTTT. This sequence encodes CASSYGETTGELFF.

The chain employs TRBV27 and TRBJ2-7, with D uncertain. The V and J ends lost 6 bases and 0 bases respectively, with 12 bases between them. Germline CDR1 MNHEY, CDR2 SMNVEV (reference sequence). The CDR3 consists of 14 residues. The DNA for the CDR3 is TGTGCCAGCAGGCGGTCCCCACTCTCCTACGAGCAGTACTTC. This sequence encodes CASRRSPLSYEQYF.

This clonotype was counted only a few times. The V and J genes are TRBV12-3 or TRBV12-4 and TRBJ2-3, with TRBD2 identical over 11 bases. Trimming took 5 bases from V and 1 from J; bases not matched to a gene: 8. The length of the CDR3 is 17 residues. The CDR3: CASSPETSGVGTDTQYF. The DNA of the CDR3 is TGTGCCAGCAGTCCCGAGACTAGCGGGGTGGGCACAGATACGCAGTATTTT.

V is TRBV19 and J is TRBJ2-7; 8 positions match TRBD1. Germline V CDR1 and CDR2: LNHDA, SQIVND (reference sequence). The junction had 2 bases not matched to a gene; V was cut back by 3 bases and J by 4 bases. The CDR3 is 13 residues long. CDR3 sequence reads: CASSIRTGYEQYF. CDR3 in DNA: TGTGCCAGTAGTATCAGGACAGGGTACGAGCAGTACTTC.

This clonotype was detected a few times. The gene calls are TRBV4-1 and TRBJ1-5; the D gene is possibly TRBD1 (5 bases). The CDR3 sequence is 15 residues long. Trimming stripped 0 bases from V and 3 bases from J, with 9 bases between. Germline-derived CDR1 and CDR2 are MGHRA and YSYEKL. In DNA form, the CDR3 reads TGCGCCAGCAGCCAAGATAAAGGGGTCAATCAGCCCCAGCATTTT. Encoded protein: CASSQDKGVNQPQHF.

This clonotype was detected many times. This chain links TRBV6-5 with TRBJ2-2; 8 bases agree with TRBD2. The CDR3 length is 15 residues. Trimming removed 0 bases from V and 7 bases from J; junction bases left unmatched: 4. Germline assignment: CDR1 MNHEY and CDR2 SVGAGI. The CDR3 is CASSYSGLAGGELFF. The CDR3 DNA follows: TGTGCCAGCAGTTACTCCGGACTAGCAGGCGGGGAGCTGTTTTTT.

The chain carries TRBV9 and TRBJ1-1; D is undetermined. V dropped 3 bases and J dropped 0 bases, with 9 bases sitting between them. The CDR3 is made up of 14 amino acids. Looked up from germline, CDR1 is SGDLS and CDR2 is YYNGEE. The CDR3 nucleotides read TGTGCCAGCAGCGACCCGCGTATGAACACTGAAGCTTTCTTT. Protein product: CASSDPRMNTEAFF.

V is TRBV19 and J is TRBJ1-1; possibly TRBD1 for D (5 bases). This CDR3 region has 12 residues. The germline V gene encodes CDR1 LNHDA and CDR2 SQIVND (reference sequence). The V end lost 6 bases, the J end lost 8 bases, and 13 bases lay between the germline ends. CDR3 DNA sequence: TGTGCCAGTAGCCCTGGACACGTCGAAGCTTTCTTT. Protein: CASSPGHVEAFF.

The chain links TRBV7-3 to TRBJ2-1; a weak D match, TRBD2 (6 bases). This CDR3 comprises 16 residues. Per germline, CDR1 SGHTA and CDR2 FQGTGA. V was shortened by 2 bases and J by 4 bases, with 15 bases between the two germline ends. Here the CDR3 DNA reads TGTGCCAGCAGCTTACCACTCAGGGACTTTTACAATGAGCAGTTCTTC. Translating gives CASSLPLRDFYNEQFF.

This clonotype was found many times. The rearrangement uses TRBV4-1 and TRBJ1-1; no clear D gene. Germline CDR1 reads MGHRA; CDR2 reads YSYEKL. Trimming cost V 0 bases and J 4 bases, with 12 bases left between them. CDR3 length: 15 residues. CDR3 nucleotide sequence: TGCGCCAGCAGCCAAGATGGATCAGCATTCACTGAAGCTTTCTTT. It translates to CASSQDGSAFTEAFF.

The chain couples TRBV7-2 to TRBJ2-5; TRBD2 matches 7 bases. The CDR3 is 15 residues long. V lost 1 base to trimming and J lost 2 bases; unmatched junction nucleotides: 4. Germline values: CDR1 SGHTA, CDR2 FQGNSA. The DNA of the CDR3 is TGTGCCAGCAGCTTAGGTGGGGGGGGGCAAGAGACCCAGTACTTC. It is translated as CASSLGGGGQETQYF.

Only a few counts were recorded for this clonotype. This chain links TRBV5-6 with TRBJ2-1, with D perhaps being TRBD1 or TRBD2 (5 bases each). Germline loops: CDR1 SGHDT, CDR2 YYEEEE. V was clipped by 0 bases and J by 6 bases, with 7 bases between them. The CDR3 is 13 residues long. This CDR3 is CASSLVGTNEQFF. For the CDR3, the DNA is TGTGCCAGCAGCTTGGTAGGGACCAATGAGCAGTTCTTC. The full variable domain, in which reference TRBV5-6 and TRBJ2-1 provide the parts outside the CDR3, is DAGVTQSPTHLIKTRGQQVTLRCSPKSGHDTVSWYQQALGQGPQFIFQYYEEEERQRGNFPDRFSGHQFPNYSSELNVNALLLGDSALYLCASSLVGTNEQFFGPGTRLTVL.

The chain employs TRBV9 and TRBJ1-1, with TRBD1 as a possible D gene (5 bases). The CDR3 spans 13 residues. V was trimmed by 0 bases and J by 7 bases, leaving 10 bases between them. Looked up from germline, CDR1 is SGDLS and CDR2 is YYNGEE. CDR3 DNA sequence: TGTGCCAGCAGCGTAGCTAGGGACGGTGAAGCTTTCTTT. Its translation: CASSVARDGEAFF.

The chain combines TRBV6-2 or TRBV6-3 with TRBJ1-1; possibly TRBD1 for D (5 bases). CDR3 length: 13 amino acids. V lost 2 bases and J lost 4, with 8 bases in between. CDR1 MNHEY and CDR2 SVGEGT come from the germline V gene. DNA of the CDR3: TGTGCCAGCAGTTACGGGGGTGGCACTGAAGCTTTCTTT. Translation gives CASSYGGGTEAFF.

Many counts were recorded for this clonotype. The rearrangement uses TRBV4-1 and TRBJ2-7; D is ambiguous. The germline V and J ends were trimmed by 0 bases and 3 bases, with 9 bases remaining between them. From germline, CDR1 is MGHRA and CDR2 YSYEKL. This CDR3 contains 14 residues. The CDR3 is CASSQEVEYYEQYF. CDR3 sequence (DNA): TGCGCCAGCAGCCAAGAGGTGGAGTACTACGAGCAGTACTTC.

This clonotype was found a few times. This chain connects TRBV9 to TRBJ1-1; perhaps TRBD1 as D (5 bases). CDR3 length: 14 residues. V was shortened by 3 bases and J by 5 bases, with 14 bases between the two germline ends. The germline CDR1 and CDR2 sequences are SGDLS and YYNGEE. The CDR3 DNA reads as TGTGCCAGCAGCGGTGACAGTCTCGGAACTGAAGCTTTCTTT. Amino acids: CASSGDSLGTEAFF.

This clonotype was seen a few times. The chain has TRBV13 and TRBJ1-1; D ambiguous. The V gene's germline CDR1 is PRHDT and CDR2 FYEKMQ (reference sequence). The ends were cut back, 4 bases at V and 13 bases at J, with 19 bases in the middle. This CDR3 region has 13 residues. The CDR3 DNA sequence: TGTGCCAGCAGCTCCATAGACCCTTTCCAAGGTTTCTTT. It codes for CASSSIDPFQGFF.

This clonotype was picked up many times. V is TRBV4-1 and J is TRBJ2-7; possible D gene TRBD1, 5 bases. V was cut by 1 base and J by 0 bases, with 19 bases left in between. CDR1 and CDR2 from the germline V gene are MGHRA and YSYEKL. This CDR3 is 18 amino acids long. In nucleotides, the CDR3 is TGCGCCAGCAGCCAAGGGTCCGGAGACAGCGCGAACTCCTACGAGCAGTACTTC. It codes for CASSQGSGDSANSYEQYF.

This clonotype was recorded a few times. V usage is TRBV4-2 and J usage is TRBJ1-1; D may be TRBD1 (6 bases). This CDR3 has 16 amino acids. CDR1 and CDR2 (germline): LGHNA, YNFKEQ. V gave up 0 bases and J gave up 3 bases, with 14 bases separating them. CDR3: CASSQDSFQGYTEAFF. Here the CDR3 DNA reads TGTGCCAGCAGCCAAGATTCTTTCCAGGGGTACACTGAAGCTTTCTTT.

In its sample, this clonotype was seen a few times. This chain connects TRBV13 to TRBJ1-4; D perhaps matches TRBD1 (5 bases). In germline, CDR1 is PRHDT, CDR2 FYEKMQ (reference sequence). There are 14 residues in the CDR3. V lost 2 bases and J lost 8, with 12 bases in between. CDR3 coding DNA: TGTGCCAGCAGCTTACGAGGGGCGGAGGAAAAACTGTTTTTT. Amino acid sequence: CASSLRGAEEKLFF.

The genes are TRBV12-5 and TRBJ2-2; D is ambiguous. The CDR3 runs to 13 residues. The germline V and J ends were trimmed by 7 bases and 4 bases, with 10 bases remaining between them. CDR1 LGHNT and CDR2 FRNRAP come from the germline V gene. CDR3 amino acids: CASAQFVTGELFF. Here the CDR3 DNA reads TGTGCTAGTGCCCAGTTTGTCACCGGGGAGCTGTTTTTT.

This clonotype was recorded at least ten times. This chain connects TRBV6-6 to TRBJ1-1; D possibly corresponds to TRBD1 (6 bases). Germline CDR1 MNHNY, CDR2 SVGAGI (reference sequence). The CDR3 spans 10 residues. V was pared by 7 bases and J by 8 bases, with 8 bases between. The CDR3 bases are TGTGCCAGCACCCAGGGGGAAGCTTTCTTT. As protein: CASTQGEAFF.

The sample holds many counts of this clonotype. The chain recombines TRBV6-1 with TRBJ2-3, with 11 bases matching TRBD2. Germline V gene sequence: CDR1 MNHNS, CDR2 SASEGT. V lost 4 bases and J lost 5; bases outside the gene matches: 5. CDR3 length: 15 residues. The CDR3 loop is CASSVLAGDEDTQYF. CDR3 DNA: TGTGCCAGCAGTGTACTAGCGGGAGATGAAGATACGCAGTATTTT.

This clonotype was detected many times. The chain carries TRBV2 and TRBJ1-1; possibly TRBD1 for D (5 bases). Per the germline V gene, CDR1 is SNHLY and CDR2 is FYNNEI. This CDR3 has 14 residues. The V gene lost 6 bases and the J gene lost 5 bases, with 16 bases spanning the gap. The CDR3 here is CASRGRVMRTEAFF. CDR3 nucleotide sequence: TGTGCCAGCAGGGGCAGGGTTATGCGTACTGAAGCTTTCTTT.

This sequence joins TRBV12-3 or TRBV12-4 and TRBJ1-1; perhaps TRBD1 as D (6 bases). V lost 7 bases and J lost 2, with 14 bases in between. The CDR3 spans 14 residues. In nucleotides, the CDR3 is TGTGCCAGCACTGGACAGACTCTAAACACTGAAGCTTTCTTT. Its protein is CASTGQTLNTEAFF.

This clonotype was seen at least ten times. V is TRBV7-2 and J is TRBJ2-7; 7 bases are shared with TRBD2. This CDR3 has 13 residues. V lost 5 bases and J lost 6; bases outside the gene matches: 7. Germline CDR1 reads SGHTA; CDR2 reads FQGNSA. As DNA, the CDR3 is TGTGCCAGCAGCCTGACTAGCAGTGGCGAGCAGTACTTC. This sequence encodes CASSLTSSGEQYF.

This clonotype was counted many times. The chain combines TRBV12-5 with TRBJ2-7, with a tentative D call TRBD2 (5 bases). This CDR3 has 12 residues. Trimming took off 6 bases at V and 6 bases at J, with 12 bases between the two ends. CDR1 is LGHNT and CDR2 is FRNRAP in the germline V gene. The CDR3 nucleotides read TGTGCTAGTGGCCCCCTCGGAGGCGAGCAGTACTTC. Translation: CASGPLGGEQYF.

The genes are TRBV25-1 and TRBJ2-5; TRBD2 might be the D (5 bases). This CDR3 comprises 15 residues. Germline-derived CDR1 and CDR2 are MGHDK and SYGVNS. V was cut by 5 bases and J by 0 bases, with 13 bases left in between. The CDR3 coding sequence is TGTGCCAGCAGTTCCGACACGGGGTACCAAGAGACCCAGTACTTC. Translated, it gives CASSSDTGYQETQYF.

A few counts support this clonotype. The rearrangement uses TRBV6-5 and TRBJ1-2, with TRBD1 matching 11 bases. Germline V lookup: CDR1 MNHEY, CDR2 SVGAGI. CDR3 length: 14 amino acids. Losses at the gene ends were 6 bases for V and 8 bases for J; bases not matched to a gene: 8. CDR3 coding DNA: TGTGCCAGCAGGATCGGAGGGACAGGGGGAGGCTACACCTTC. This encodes CASRIGGTGGGYTF.